Sequencing of this T cell receptor (beta chain) was carried out in a study of shared clonotypes between healthy human individuals. Study at large: Per-donor plates numbered three CD4 naive, three CD4 memory, two CD8 naive and one CD8 memory.

CD8 memory fractions consisted of CD45RO+ and CCR7-negative CD45RA+ TemRA cells together. As concerns this clone: Its specificity is not known.

Regarding the study as a whole: Tissues were not sampled, only blood, and their repertoires likely differ.

Per germline, CDR1 ENHRY and CDR2 SYGVKD. The CDR3 loop spans 22 amino acids. V was shortened by 8 bases and J by 0 bases, with 32 bases between the two germline ends. In replicate PCRs of sorted subsets, roughly 200 ng DNA, about 30,000 T cell genomes, was used. Clones were read by immunoSEQ multiplex PCR, and TCRdb kept only the in-frame ones, dropping some. This sample has approximately 400,000 clones, with approximately 96% found just once. The source of this sequence is a man under 40 in good health. The chain recombines TRBV10-3 with TRBJ2-6, with D perhaps matching TRBD1 or TRBD2 (7 bases each). Sequenced material: memory CD8+ T cells sorted from blood. Subset described: CD45RO+ cells pooled with CCR7-negative TemRA cells. CDR3: CAIRGEGAGELIKSSGANVLTF. Written as DNA, the CDR3 is TGTGCCATCCGTGGGGAGGGGGCAGGGGAATTGATAAAAAGCTCTGGGGCCAACGTCCTGACTTTC.